These 2 T cell receptor beta chains originate from one sample sequenced in a study of OX40 agonist ivuxolimab in advanced cancers. Assay used: immunoSEQ multiplex PCR; TCRdb lists only in-frame clones, some missing. The table records 42,000 or so clones, roughly four fifths of them present only once. The sample consisted of CD4+ or CD8+ T cells sorted from blood, taken in a trial of the OX40 agonist ivuxolimab. The receptors stem from an adult with an advanced solid tumor such as melanoma, head and neck, liver or kidney cancer.

V usage is TRBV21-1 and J usage is TRBJ1-5; TRBD1 is the table's D call, not checked against the DNA. TRBV21-1 is a known pseudogene. The CDR3 sequence is 15 residues long. The CDR3 is CASSHLDRGNQPQHF. The CDR3 DNA reads TGTGCCAGCAGCCATCTCGACAGGGGCAATCAGCCCCAGCATTTT.

The rearrangement joins TRBV9 to TRBJ2-2; the D gene could be TRBD1 or TRBD2 (5 bases each). This CDR3 has 16 amino acids. The V end was cut by 0 bases, the J end by 7 bases, with 16 bases between. CDR1 and CDR2 from the germline V gene are SGDLS and YYNGEE. The CDR3 DNA reads as TGTGCCAGCAGCGTAGACCGGAAGAGGGGCCTCGGGGAGCTGTTTTTT. This encodes CASSVDRKRGLGELFF.